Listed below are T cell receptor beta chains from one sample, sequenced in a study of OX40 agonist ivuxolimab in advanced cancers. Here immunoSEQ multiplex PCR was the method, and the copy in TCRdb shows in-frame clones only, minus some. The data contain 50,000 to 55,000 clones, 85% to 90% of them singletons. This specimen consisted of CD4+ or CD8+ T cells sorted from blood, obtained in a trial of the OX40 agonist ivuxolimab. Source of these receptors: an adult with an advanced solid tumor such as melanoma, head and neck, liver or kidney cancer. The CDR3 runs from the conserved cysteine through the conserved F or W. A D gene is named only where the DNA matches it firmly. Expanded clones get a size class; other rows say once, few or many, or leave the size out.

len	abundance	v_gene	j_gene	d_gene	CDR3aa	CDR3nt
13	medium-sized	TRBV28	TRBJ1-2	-	CASGSAGNYGYTF	TGTGCCAGCGGGTCAGCAGGGAACTATGGCTACACCTTC
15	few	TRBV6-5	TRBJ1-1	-	CASSYSPARGTEAFF	TGTGCCAGCAGTTACTCGCCAGCAAGGGGGACTGAAGCTTTCTTT
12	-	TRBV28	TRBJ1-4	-	CASSLERGRLFF	TGTGCCAGCAGTCTGGAACGCGGTAGACTGTTTTTT
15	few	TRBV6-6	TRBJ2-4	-	CASSYPQGDKNIQYF	TGTGCCAGCAGTTACCCCCAGGGAGACAAAAACATTCAGTACTTC
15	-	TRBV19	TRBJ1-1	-	CASSIGTGRGTEAFF	TGTGCCAGTAGTATAGGAACAGGGAGGGGAACTGAAGCTTTCTTT
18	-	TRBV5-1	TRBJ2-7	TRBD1	CASSLGRAGGPSSYEQYF	TGCGCCAGCAGCTTGGGCAGGGCAGGGGGCCCAAGCTCCTACGAGCAGTACTTC
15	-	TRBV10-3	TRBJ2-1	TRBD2	CAISDGGRAGNEQFF	TGTGCCATCAGTGATGGCGGGAGGGCGGGGAATGAGCAGTTCTTC
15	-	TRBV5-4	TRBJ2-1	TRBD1	CASSFGTESYNEQFF	TGTGCCAGCAGCTTTGGGACAGAGTCCTACAATGAGCAGTTCTTC
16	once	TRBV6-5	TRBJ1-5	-	CASSYSKQPSNQPQHF	TGTGCCAGCAGTTACTCGAAACAACCTAGCAATCAGCCCCAGCATTTT
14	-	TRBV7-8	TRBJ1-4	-	CASSLQGSNRKLFF	TGTGCCAGCAGCTTACAGGGAAGTAATAGAAAACTGTTTTTT
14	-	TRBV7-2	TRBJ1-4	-	CASSTGRNNEKLFF	TGTGCCAGCAGTACGGGACGGAATAATGAAAAACTGTTTTTT
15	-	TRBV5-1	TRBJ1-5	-	CASSSDNRGNQPQHF	TGCGCCAGCAGCTCGGACAATAGAGGCAATCAGCCCCAGCATTTT
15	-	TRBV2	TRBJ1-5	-	CASSATGYGNQPQHF	TGTGCCAGCAGCGCTACAGGGTATGGAAATCAGCCCCAGCATTTT
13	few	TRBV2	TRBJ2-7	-	CASSDWGSYEQYF	TGTGCCAGCAGTGACTGGGGCTCCTACGAGCAGTACTTC
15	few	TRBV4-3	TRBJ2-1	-	CASSQDPGSYNEQFF	TGCGCCAGCAGCCAAGACCCGGGCTCCTACAATGAGCAGTTCTTC
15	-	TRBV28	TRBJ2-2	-	CASRTVASNTGELFF	TGTGCCAGCAGGACGGTTGCCTCGAACACCGGGGAGCTGTTTTTT
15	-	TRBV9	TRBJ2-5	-	CASSVDSGGQETQYF	TGTGCCAGCAGCGTAGACAGCGGAGGGCAAGAGACCCAGTACTTC
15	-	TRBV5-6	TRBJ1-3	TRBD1	CASSLGQGTGNTIYF	TGTGCCAGCAGCTTGGGACAGGGTACTGGAAACACCATATATTTT
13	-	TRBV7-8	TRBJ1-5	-	CASSWGGIQPQHF	TGTGCCAGCAGCTGGGGGGGGATTCAGCCCCAGCATTTT
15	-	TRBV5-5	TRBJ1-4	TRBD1	CASTRGTGANEKLFF	TGTGCCAGCACCCGCGGGACAGGAGCTAATGAAAAACTGTTTTTT
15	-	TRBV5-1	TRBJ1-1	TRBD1	CASSLQTGMNTEAFF	TGCGCCAGCAGCTTGCAGACAGGGATGAACACTGAAGCTTTCTTT
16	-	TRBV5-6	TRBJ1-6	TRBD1	CASSPRTGDHNSPLHF	TGTGCCAGCAGCCCGCGGACAGGGGATCATAATTCACCCCTCCACTTT
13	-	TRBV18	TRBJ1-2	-	CASSPTVNYGYTF	TGTGCCAGCTCACCAACGGTTAACTATGGCTACACCTTC
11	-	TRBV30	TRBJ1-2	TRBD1	CASLRGDGYTF	TGTGCCAGCCTCAGGGGGGATGGCTACACCTTC
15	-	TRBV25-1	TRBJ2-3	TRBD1	CASSEGQGFTDTQYF	TGTGCCAGCAGTGAGGGACAGGGGTTCACAGATACGCAGTATTTT
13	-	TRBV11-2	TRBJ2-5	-	CASSSGLKETQYF	TGTGCCAGCAGCTCCGGCTTGAAAGAGACCCAGTACTTC
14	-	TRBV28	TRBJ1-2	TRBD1	CASSTHRGYYGYTF	TGTGCCAGCAGTACCCACAGGGGGTACTATGGCTACACCTTC
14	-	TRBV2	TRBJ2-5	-	CATQRKANQETQYF	TGTGCCACCCAAAGGAAAGCGAACCAAGAGACCCAGTACTTC
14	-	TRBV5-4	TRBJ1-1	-	CASSIDSLNTEAFF	TGTGCCAGCAGCATAGACAGCCTGAACACTGAAGCTTTCTTT
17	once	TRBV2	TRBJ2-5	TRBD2	CASSPGVAGGTQETQYF	TGTGCCAGCAGTCCCGGGGTAGCGGGGGGCACACAAGAGACCCAGTACTTC
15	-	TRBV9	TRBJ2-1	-	CASSTPGGQNNEQFF	TGTGCCAGCAGCACCCCCGGGGGGCAGAACAATGAGCAGTTCTTC
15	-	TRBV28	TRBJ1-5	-	CASSFRQQGNQPQHF	TGTGCCAGCAGTTTTCGTCAACAGGGAAATCAGCCCCAGCATTTT
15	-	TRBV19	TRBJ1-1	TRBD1	CASSISGGVGTEAFF	TGTGCCAGTAGTATCTCAGGGGGCGTTGGCACTGAAGCTTTCTTT
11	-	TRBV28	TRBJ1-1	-	CASSTDREAFF	TGTGCCAGCAGTACCGACAGAGAAGCTTTCTTT
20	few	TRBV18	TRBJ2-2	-	CASSGLRPATSSANTGELFF	TGTGCCAGCTCCGGTCTCCGCCCAGCCACATCTTCCGCGAACACCGGGGAGCTGTTTTTT